This T cell receptor (beta chain) was recorded in a study of identical twins. General observations from the study: Cord blood beta clonotypes present at high abundance carried fewer insertions; no such pattern appeared in memory repertoires.

Template switching supplied a universal primer site; unique molecular identifiers were carried on the cDNA. TCRdb re-called the 5' RACE reads with MiXCR, one entry per CDR3 protein. The data contain some 240,000 distinct CDR3 sequences, approximately 10% of them seen just once; the ten biggest clones take up 10%. Germline assignment: CDR1 SGHRS and CDR2 YFSETQ. The CDR3 contains 17 residues. Trimming at V came to 4 bases and at J to 2 bases, leaving 6 bases not matched to a gene. About this clonotype itself: No antigen is known for it.

The sequence was collected from a man in his forties or fifties in good health. J is TRBJ2-5 and V is TRBV5-1, with 15 bases fitting TRBD2. Sequencing input: memory T cells sorted from blood. The CDR3 protein is CASSLLGLAGGQETQYF. For the CDR3, the DNA is TGCGCCAGCAGCCTCCTCGGACTAGCGGGGGGGCAAGAGACCCAGTACTTC.